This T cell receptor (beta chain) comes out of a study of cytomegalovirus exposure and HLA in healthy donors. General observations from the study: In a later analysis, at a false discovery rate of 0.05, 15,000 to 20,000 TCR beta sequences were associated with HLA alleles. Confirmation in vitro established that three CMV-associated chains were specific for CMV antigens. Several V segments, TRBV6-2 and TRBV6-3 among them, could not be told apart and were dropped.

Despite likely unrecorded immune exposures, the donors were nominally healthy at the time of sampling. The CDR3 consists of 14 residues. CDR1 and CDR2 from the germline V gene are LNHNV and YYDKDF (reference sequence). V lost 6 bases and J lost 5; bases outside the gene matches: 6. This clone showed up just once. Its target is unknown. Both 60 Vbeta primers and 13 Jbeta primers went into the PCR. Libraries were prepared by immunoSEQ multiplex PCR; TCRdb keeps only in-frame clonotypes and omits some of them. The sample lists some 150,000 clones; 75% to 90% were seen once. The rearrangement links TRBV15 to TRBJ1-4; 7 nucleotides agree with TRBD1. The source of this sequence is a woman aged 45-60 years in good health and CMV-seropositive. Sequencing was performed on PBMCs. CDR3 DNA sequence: TGTGCCACCAGTGTGAGGGGGCCCAATGAAAAACTGTTTTTT. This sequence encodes CATSVRGPNEKLFF.